The rows below give T cell receptor beta chains drawn from one sample of a study of cytomegalovirus exposure and HLA in healthy donors. Libraries were prepared by immunoSEQ multiplex PCR; TCRdb keeps only in-frame clonotypes and omits some of them. The data hold 150,000 to 180,000 clones, with around 74% observed a single time. The source material was PBMCs. These receptor sequences come from a man between 18 and 29 years old in good health and CMV-seronegative. Each CDR3 is given with its conserved first and last residue. D genes are given only for firm matches. The listing skips clone size in some rows; elsewhere it reads once, few, many or a size class.

d_call: TRBD1; clone_size: -; v_call: TRBV11-1; j_call: TRBJ2-7; cdr3_aa: CASSLFPGTGIYEQYF; cdr3_nt: TGTGCCAGCAGCTTATTTCCTGGGACAGGGATTTACGAGCAGTACTTC
d_call: TRBD1; clone_size: -; v_call: TRBV19; j_call: TRBJ1-5; cdr3_aa: CASRDREDQPQHF; cdr3_nt: TGTGCCAGCCGGGACAGGGAGGATCAGCCCCAGCATTTT
d_call: -; clone_size: -; v_call: TRBV7-9; j_call: TRBJ1-1; cdr3_aa: CASSFPGNPEAFF; cdr3_nt: TGTGCCAGCAGCTTTCCAGGGAACCCTGAAGCTTTCTTT
d_call: -; clone_size: -; v_call: TRBV30; j_call: TRBJ2-7; cdr3_aa: CAWSVGGGGPTYEQYF; cdr3_nt: TGTGCCTGGAGTGTAGGTGGCGGGGGCCCTACCTACGAGCAGTACTTC
d_call: -; clone_size: -; v_call: TRBV21-1; j_call: TRBJ2-4; cdr3_aa: CASSKGGGGGDLAKNIQYF; cdr3_nt: TGTGCCAGCAGCAAAGGCGGAGGCGGGGGGGATCTAGCCAAAAACATTCAGTACTTC
d_call: TRBD2; clone_size: -; v_call: TRBV28; j_call: TRBJ2-3; cdr3_aa: CASSHYRAGDPSTDTQYF; cdr3_nt: TGTGCCAGCAGTCACTATAGAGCGGGGGACCCTAGCACAGATACGCAGTATTTT
d_call: -; clone_size: -; v_call: TRBV6-5; j_call: TRBJ1-2; cdr3_aa: CASKIGQRSGYTF; cdr3_nt: TGTGCCAGCAAAATCGGACAGCGGAGTGGCTACACCTTC
d_call: TRBD1; clone_size: -; v_call: TRBV2; j_call: TRBJ1-5; cdr3_aa: CASTPGQHQNQPQHF; cdr3_nt: TGTGCCAGCACCCCGGGACAGCACCAGAATCAGCCCCAGCATTTT
d_call: TRBD1; clone_size: -; v_call: TRBV7-9; j_call: TRBJ1-5; cdr3_aa: CASSRVQGLASNQPQHF; cdr3_nt: TGTGCCAGCAGCCGCGTACAGGGGCTGGCGAGCAATCAGCCCCAGCATTTT
d_call: TRBD1; clone_size: -; v_call: TRBV6-1; j_call: TRBJ1-2; cdr3_aa: CASCDRDSALRSYGYTF; cdr3_nt: TGTGCCAGCTGTGATCGGGACAGCGCCTTAAGGAGCTATGGCTACACCTTC
d_call: -; clone_size: -; v_call: TRBV2; j_call: TRBJ1-2; cdr3_aa: CASSDQFVGYTF; cdr3_nt: TGTGCCAGCAGTGATCAGTTTGTTGGCTACACCTTC
d_call: TRBD1; clone_size: -; v_call: TRBV6-1; j_call: TRBJ1-2; cdr3_aa: CASSDGYPIGQGFNYGYTF; cdr3_nt: TGTGCCAGCAGTGATGGGTACCCGATCGGACAGGGATTTAACTATGGCTACACCTTC
d_call: -; clone_size: -; v_call: TRBV10-1; j_call: TRBJ1-1; cdr3_aa: CASSESWQVNTEAFF; cdr3_nt: TGCGCCAGCAGTGAGTCATGGCAGGTAAACACTGAAGCTTTCTTT
d_call: TRBD1; clone_size: -; v_call: TRBV7-2; j_call: TRBJ2-2; cdr3_aa: CASSLDRDRAATGELFF; cdr3_nt: TGTGCCAGCAGCTTAGACCGGGACAGGGCGGCCACCGGGGAGCTGTTTTTT
d_call: TRBD1; clone_size: -; v_call: TRBV5-8; j_call: TRBJ1-5; cdr3_aa: CASSPQGEQPQHF; cdr3_nt: TGTGCCAGCAGCCCACAGGGGGAGCAGCCCCAGCATTTT
d_call: -; clone_size: -; v_call: TRBV19; j_call: TRBJ1-4; cdr3_aa: CASSRKRQTNEKLFF; cdr3_nt: TGTGCCAGTAGTAGGAAACGACAGACTAATGAAAAACTGTTTTTT
d_call: -; clone_size: few; v_call: TRBV27; j_call: TRBJ1-1; cdr3_aa: CASSLKSGWVNTEAFF; cdr3_nt: TGTGCCAGCAGTTTAAAGTCAGGGTGGGTGAACACTGAAGCTTTCTTT
d_call: -; clone_size: -; v_call: TRBV11-2; j_call: TRBJ1-2; cdr3_aa: CASSSLTLGGYTF; cdr3_nt: TGTGCCAGCAGCTCGCTGACCCTGGGCGGCTACACCTTC
d_call: -; clone_size: -; v_call: TRBV6-5; j_call: TRBJ2-2; cdr3_aa: CASSSIENLNTGELFF; cdr3_nt: TGTGCCAGCAGTTCGATAGAAAACTTGAACACCGGGGAGCTGTTTTTT
d_call: TRBD1; clone_size: -; v_call: TRBV19; j_call: TRBJ1-1; cdr3_aa: CASSPVSRTGMNTEAFF; cdr3_nt: TGTGCCAGTAGTCCTGTATCCCGGACAGGAATGAACACTGAAGCTTTCTTT
d_call: TRBD1; clone_size: -; v_call: TRBV5-4; j_call: TRBJ2-5; cdr3_aa: CASSGPPRDSQETQYF; cdr3_nt: TGTGCCAGCAGCGGCCCTCCCCGGGACAGTCAAGAGACCCAGTACTTC
d_call: -; clone_size: -; v_call: TRBV6-5; j_call: TRBJ1-1; cdr3_aa: CASSYVSEQNTEAFF; cdr3_nt: TGTGCCAGCAGTTACGTTAGCGAACAGAACACTGAAGCTTTCTTT
d_call: TRBD1; clone_size: few; v_call: TRBV27; j_call: TRBJ2-1; cdr3_aa: CASSTNRGAGNEQFF; cdr3_nt: TGTGCCAGCAGCACCAACAGGGGGGCCGGGAATGAGCAGTTCTTC